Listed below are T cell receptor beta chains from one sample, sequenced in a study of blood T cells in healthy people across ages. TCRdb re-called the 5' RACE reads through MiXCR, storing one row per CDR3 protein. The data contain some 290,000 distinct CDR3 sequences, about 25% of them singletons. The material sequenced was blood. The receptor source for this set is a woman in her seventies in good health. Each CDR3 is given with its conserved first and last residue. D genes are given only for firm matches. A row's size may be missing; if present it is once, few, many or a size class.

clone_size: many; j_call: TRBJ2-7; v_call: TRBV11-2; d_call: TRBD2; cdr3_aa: CASSPRNSGSVYEQYF; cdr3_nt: TGTGCCAGCAGCCCCCGGAATAGCGGGAGTGTCTACGAGCAGTACTTC
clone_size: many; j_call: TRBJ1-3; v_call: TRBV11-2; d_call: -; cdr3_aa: CASSPAGGVKNTIYF; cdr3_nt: TGTGCCAGCAGCCCCGCCGGGGGGGTAAAGAACACCATATATTTT
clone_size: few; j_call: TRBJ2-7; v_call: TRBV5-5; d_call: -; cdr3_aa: CASSLFVYEQYF; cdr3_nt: TGTGCCAGCAGCCTTTTTGTATACGAGCAATACTTC
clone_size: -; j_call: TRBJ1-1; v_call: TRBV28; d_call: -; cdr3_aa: CASSSQSLRSNTEAFF; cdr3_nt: TGTGCCAGCAGTTCCCAATCACTGAGGTCGAACACTGAAGCTTTCTTT
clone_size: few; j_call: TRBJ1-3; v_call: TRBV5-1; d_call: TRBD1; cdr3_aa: CASSLAGQASGNTIYF; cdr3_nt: TGCGCCAGCAGCTTGGCGGGACAGGCCTCTGGAAACACCATATATTTT
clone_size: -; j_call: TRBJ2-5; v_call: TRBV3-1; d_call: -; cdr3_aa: CASSQDKGPTGTQYF; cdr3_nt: TGTGCCAGCAGCCAAGATAAGGGCCCGACGGGGACCCAGTACTTC
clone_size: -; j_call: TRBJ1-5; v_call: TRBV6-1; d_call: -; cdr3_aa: CASNRPPRDERGNQPQHF; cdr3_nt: TGTGCCAGCAACCGACCCCCCCGGGACGAACGGGGCAATCAGCCCCAGCATTTT
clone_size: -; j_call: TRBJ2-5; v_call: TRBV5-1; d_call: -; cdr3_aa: CASSSMGDTQETQYF; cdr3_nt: TGCGCCAGTAGCTCGATGGGGGACACCCAAGAGACCCAGTACTTC
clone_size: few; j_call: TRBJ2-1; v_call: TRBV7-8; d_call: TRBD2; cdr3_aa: CASSPRTSGRALDTGEQFF; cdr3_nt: TGTGCCAGCAGCCCGAGGACTAGCGGGAGGGCCCTCGACACCGGGGAGCAGTTCTTC
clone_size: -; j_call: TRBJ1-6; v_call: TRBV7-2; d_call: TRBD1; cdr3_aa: CASSLAGGENSPLHF; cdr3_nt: TGTGCCAGCAGCTTAGCAGGGGGCGAGAATTCACCCCTCCACTTT
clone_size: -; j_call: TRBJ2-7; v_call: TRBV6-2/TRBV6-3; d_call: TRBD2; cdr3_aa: CASRLAEPTYEQYF; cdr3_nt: TGTGCCAGCAGACTAGCGGAGCCCACCTACGAGCAGTACTTC
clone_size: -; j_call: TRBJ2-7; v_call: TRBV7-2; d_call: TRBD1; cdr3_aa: CASRKTGQSSYEQYF; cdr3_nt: TGTGCCAGCAGGAAAACGGGACAGAGCTCCTACGAGCAGTACTTC
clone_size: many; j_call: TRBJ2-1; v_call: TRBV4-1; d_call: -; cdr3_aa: CASSYTPGFNEQFF; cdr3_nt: TGCGCCAGCAGCTACACTCCAGGGTTCAATGAGCAGTTCTTC
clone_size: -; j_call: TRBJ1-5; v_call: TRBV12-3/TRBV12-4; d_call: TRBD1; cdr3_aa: CASSQGVYSNQPQHF; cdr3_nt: TGTGCCAGCAGCCAGGGGGTGTATAGCAATCAGCCCCAGCATTTT
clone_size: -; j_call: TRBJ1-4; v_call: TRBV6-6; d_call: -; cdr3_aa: CASSRPGGGEKLFF; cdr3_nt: TGTGCCAGCAGTCGTCCCGGAGGGGGAGAAAAACTGTTTTTT
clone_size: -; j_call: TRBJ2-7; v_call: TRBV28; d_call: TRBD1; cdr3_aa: CASSLMVGTASYEQYF; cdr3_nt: TGTGCCAGCAGTTTAATGGTGGGGACAGCCTCCTACGAGCAGTACTTC
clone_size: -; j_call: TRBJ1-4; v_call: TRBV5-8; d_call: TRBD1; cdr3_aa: CASSQGQGVREKLFF; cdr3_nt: TGTGCCAGCAGCCAGGGACAGGGAGTGCGTGAAAAACTGTTTTTT
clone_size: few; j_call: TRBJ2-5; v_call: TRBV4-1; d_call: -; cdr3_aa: CASSLQSQETQYF; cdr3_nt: TGCGCCAGCAGCCTCCAGAGCCAAGAGACCCAGTACTTC
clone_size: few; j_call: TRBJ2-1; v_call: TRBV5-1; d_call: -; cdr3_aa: CASSYGGGNNEQFF; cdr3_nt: TGCGCCAGCAGCTATGGCGGGGGCAACAATGAGCAGTTCTTC
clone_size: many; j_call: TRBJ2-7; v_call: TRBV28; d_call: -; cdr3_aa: CASSLSSIGYEQYF; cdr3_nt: TGTGCCAGCAGTTTGTCTAGCATTGGTTACGAGCAGTACTTC
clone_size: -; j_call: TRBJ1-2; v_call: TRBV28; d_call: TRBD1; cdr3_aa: CAAFSGGKGYTF; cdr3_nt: TGTGCCGCCTTCTCAGGGGGGAAAGGCTACACCTTC
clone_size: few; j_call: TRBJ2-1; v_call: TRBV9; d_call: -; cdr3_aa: CASSSLIHNEQFF; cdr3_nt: TGTGCCAGCAGCTCACTCATTCACAATGAGCAGTTCTTC
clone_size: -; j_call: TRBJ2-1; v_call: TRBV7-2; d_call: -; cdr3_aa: CASSLAGGRYNEQFF; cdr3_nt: TGTGCCAGCAGCTTAGCGGGGGGGCGGTACAATGAGCAGTTCTTC
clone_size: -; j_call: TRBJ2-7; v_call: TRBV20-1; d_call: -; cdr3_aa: CSARDIRTGSVYEQYF; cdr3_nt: TGCAGTGCTAGAGATATTAGGACGGGGAGCGTCTACGAGCAGTACTTC
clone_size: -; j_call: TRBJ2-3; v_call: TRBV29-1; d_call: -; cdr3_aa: CSVDRGADTQYF; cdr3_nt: TGCAGCGTTGATAGGGGAGCAGATACGCAGTATTTT
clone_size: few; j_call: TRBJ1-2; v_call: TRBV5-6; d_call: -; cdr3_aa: CASSLAGAHNYGYTF; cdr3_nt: TGTGCCAGCAGCTTGGCCGGGGCGCATAACTATGGCTACACCTTC
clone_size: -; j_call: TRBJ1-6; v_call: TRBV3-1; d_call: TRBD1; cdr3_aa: CASSQGRTGYSPLHF; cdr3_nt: TGTGCCAGCAGCCAAGGCAGGACAGGGTATTCACCCCTCCACTTT
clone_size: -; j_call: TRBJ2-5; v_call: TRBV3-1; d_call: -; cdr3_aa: CASSQQEGGKTQYF; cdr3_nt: TGTGCCAGCAGCCAACAGGAGGGGGGGAAGACCCAGTACTTC
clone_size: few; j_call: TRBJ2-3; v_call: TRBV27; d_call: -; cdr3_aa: CASSLSGLDDTQYF; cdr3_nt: TGTGCCAGCAGTTTGTCGGGGCTTGATGATACGCAGTATTTT
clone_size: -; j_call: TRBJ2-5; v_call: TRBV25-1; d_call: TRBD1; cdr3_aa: CASESTGVFIKTQYF; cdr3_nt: TGTGCCAGCGAGAGCACAGGGGTGTTCATAAAGACCCAGTACTTC
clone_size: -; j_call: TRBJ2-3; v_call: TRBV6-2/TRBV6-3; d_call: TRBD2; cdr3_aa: CASIQAGGTDTQYF; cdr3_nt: TGTGCCAGCATCCAAGCGGGAGGGACAGATACGCAGTATTTT
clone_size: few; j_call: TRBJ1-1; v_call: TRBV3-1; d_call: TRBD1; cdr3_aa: CASSQVTQGSPEAFF; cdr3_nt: TGTGCCAGCAGCCAAGTCACACAGGGGAGTCCTGAAGCTTTCTTT
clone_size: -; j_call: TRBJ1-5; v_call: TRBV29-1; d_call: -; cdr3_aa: CSVEVVGEAQPQHF; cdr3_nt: TGCAGCGTTGAAGTGGTGGGGGAGGCTCAGCCCCAGCATTTT
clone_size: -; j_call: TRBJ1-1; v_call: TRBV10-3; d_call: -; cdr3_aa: CAISEGGRASEAFF; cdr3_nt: TGTGCCATCAGTGAGGGGGGCCGAGCCTCTGAAGCTTTCTTT
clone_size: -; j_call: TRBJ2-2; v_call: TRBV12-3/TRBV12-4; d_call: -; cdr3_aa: CASSSRTGELFF; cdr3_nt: TGTGCCAGCAGTTCGCGCACCGGGGAGCTGTTTTTT
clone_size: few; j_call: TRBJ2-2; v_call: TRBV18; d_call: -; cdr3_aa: CASLLGTPNTGELFF; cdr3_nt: TGTGCCAGCTTACTCGGGACACCGAACACCGGGGAGCTGTTTTTT
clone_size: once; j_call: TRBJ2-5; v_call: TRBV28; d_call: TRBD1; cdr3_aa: CAGKSGRGQETQYF; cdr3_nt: TGTGCCGGCAAGTCGGGCAGGGGGCAGGAGACCCAGTACTTC
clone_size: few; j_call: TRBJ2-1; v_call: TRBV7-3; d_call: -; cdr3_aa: CASSLDSGLGNEQFF; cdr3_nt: TGTGCCAGCAGCTTAGATAGCGGACTTGGCAATGAGCAGTTCTTC
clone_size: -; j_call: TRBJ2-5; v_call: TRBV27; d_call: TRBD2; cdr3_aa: CASSLDGTSGRGETQYF; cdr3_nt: TGTGCCAGCAGTTTGGACGGGACTAGCGGGAGAGGAGAGACCCAGTACTTC
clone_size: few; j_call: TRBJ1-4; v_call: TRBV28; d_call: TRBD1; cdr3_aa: CASSLGTDEKLFF; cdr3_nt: TGTGCCAGCAGTTTAGGGACAGATGAAAAACTGTTTTTT
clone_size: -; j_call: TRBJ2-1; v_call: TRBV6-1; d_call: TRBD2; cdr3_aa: CATDLLAGVSSYNEQFF; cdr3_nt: TGTGCCACCGACCTGTTAGCGGGGGTTAGCTCCTACAATGAGCAGTTCTTC
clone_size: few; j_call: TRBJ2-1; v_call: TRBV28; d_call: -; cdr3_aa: CASRTAPLATNEQFF; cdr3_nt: TGTGCCAGCAGAACCGCCCCTCTAGCGACCAATGAGCAGTTCTTC
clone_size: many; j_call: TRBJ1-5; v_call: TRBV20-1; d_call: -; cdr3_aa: CSANEYSNQPQHF; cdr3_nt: TGCAGTGCTAACGAATATAGCAATCAGCCCCAGCATTTT
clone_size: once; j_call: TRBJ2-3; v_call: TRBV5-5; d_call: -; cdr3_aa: CASSFLLSTDTQYF; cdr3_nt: TGTGCCAGCAGCTTCCTCCTAAGCACAGATACGCAGTATTTT
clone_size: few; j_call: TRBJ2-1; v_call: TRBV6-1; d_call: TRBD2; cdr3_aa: CASRLAGGWNEQFF; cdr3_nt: TGTGCCAGCAGACTAGCGGGAGGTTGGAATGAGCAGTTCTTC
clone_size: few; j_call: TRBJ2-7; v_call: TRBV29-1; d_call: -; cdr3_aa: CSVESSPYEQYF; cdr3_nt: TGCAGCGTTGAAAGCAGCCCCTACGAGCAGTACTTC
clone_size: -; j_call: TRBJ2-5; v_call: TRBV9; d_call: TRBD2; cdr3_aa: CASSAVGTSLETQYF; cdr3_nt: TGTGCCAGCAGCGCAGTCGGGACTAGTCTGGAGACCCAGTACTTC
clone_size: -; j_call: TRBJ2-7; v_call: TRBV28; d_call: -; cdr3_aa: CASSPLSTGGHEQYF; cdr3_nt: TGTGCCAGCAGTCCTCTTTCGACGGGGGGCCACGAGCAGTACTTC
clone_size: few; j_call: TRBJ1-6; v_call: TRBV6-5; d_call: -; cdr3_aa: CASSYDGPYNSPLHF; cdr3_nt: TGTGCCAGCAGTTACGACGGACCCTATAATTCACCCCTCCACTTT
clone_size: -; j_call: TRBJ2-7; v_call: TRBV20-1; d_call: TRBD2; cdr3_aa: CSAEAREYEQYF; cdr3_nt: TGCAGTGCAGAAGCGCGGGAGTACGAGCAGTACTTC
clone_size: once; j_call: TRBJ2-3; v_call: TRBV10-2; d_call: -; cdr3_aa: CASRSASTDTQYF; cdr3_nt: TGCGCCAGCAGATCGGCTAGCACAGATACGCAGTATTTT
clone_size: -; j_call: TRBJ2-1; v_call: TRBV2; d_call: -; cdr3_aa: CASKRDVNEQFF; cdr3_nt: TGTGCCAGCAAACGGGACGTTAATGAGCAGTTCTTC
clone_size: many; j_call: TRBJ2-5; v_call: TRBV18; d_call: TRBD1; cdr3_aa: CASSSGQKETQYF; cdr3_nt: TGTGCCAGCTCGTCGGGACAGAAAGAGACCCAGTACTTC
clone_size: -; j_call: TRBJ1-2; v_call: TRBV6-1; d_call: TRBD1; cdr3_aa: CASSEAWTGGIYGYTF; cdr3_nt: TGTGCCAGCAGTGAAGCCTGGACAGGGGGCATCTATGGCTACACCTTC
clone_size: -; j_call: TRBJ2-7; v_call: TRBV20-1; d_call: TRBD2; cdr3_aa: CSAHGRAVKQYF; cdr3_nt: TGCAGTGCACACGGGAGGGCGGTGAAGCAGTACTTC
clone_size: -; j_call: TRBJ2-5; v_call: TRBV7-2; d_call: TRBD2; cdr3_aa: CASTLAGGTETQYF; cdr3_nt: TGTGCCAGCACCCTAGCGGGAGGAACCGAGACCCAGTACTTC